This section outlines one T cell receptor beta chain sequence together with its context. These data belong to a study of blood T cell repertoires in COVID-19. Overall study context: Donors in the United States, Italy and Spain gave samples during acute or convalescent COVID-19. The analysed material was cDNA or gDNA that came from T cells, B-cell-depleted T cells, or PBMCs.

The length of the CDR3 is 15 residues. Germline loops: CDR1 SEHNR, CDR2 FQNEAQ (reference sequence). The ends lost 8 bases at V and 3 bases at J; junction bases unmatched: 7. In the study's own analysis: Estimates of nucleated cell counts were drawn from the amplification of reference gene primers. Sequenced by immunoSEQ multiplex PCR; TCRdb stores in-frame clones only, minus some. The DNA gave D and trimming, while V, J and clone size come from that table. The sample contains 24,000 or so clones, 88% of which appear only once. The origin of this receptor is a man in his sixties or seventies in a cohort sampled during active COVID-19. Input material: peripheral blood. The J gene is TRBJ1-3, the V gene TRBV7-9; 10 positions match TRBD1. The chain's CDR3 is CASGEDRGSGNTIYF. The CDR3 nucleotides are TGTGCCAGCGGGGAGGACAGGGGGAGTGGAAACACCATATATTTT.